These 29 T cell receptor beta chains share one sample of origin, sequenced in a study of cytomegalovirus exposure and HLA in healthy donors. Both 60 Vbeta primers and 13 Jbeta primers went into the PCR. TCRdb's copy holds only in-frame clones and misses some; the assay was immunoSEQ multiplex PCR. The sample has 100,000 to 150,000 clones, under 85% seen once; the top ten hold roughly 4%. Sequencing input: PBMCs. These TCRs come from a woman aged 45-65 years in good health and CMV-seropositive.

On this clone itself: The junction departs from the called germline gene at one end, perhaps through a read error. The chain carries TRBV7-9 and TRBJ1-2; a weak D match, TRBD1 (5 bases). The CDR3 consists of 14 residues. Germline CDR1 reads SEHNR; CDR2 reads FQNEAQ (reference sequence). For the CDR3, the DNA is TGTTCCAGCAGCTTATACCCCGGGGGATATGGCTACACCTTC. Translating it yields CSSSLYPGGYGYTF.

This clone was seen more than once but under ten times. The V call is TRBV19, the J call TRBJ2-1; perhaps TRBD1 as D (6 bases). Deletions cut 5 bases from V and 4 bases from J, with 12 bases between. The germline V gene encodes CDR1 LNHDA and CDR2 SQIVND (reference sequence). The CDR3 totals 14 residues. Written as DNA, the CDR3 is TGTGCCAGTAGTCCAGGGGCGACTTACAATGAGCAGTTCTTC. This gives the protein CASSPGATYNEQFF.

This chain links TRBV4-3 with TRBJ2-5, with D perhaps TRBD2 (5 bases). The V end lost 4 bases, the J end lost 0 bases, and 12 bases lay between the germline ends. Germline V gives CDR1 LGHNA, CDR2 YSLEER. The CDR3 has 15 residues. The CDR3 DNA follows: TGCGCCAGCAGCCGACAACCGGGAAACCAAGAGACCCAGTACTTC. It is translated as CASSRQPGNQETQYF.

This clone was found once. The same CDR3 also results from other DNA sequences found in this sample. The chain is built from TRBV7-9 and TRBJ2-1; TRBD1 might be the D (5 bases). CDR1 SEHNR and CDR2 FQNEAQ come from the germline V gene (reference sequence). This CDR3 contains 15 residues. Deletions cut 1 base from V and 6 bases from J, with 13 bases between. The CDR3 DNA sequence: TGTGCCAGCAGCTTAGGGTCAGGGATCGTCAATGAGCAGTTCTTC. Translation: CASSLGSGIVNEQFF.

In its sample, this clone was seen a few times. V usage is TRBV5-1 and J usage is TRBJ2-7, with D perhaps TRBD2 (6 bases). Deletions cut 1 base from V and 2 bases from J, with 10 bases between. The CDR3 consists of 14 residues. Germline CDR1 SGHRS, CDR2 YFSETQ. CDR3 loop: CASSLSGGTYEQYF. CDR3 DNA sequence: TGCGCCAGCAGCTTGAGCGGCGGGACCTACGAGCAGTACTTC.

The chain employs TRBV4-1 and TRBJ2-5, with 8 bases aligning to TRBD2. V lost 2 bases to trimming and J lost 4 bases; unmatched junction nucleotides: 3. The CDR3 totals 14 residues. Germline V gives CDR1 MGHRA, CDR2 YSYEKL. DNA for the CDR3: TGCGCCAGCAGCCAATTCAGCGGGGGAGAGACCCAGTACTTC. Translating it yields CASSQFSGGETQYF.

This clone came up a few times. This chain joins TRBV6-6 and TRBJ1-1; 7 bases are a match to TRBD1. Trimming at V came to 7 bases and at J to 6 bases, leaving 8 bases not matched to a gene. CDR1 and CDR2 from the germline V gene are MNHNY and SVGAGI (reference sequence). The CDR3 has 13 amino acids. The CDR3 sequence: CASISDREAEAFF. DNA of the CDR3: TGTGCCAGCATCTCCGACAGGGAGGCTGAAGCTTTCTTT.

A few counts support this clone. The chain joins TRBV5-3 to TRBJ2-1; 7 bases are shared with TRBD2. TRBV5-3 is classed as an ORF, of uncertain function. The CDR3 has 18 residues. Trimming removed 2 bases from V and 4 bases from J; junction bases left unmatched: 15. The CDR3 is CARSLVAVLGGSYNEQFF. The CDR3 nucleotides read TGTGCCAGAAGCTTAGTAGCTGTTTTGGGGGGGAGTTACAATGAGCAGTTCTTC.

This chain uses TRBV6-1 with TRBJ1-4; TRBD1 matches at 9 bases. The CDR3 sequence is 15 residues long. Germline V gives CDR1 MNHNS, CDR2 SASEGT. Unmatched junction bases numbered 8, after V lost 5 bases and J lost 7 bases. The CDR3 DNA follows: TGTGCCAGCAGTACTCCGGGACAGGGTGCTGAAAAACTGTTTTTT. Its translation: CASSTPGQGAEKLFF.

The chain's CDR3 is CASSPQRGGPNEQFF. CDR3 nucleotide sequence: TGTGCCAGCAGTCCTCAGCGGGGGGGCCCCAATGAGCAGTTCTTC. The chain is built from TRBV6-6 and TRBJ2-1; 10 nucleotides line up with TRBD2. This CDR3 is 15 amino acids long. Germline V lookup: CDR1 MNHNY, CDR2 SVGAGI (reference sequence). Trimming at V came to 5 bases and at J to 6 bases, leaving 7 bases not matched to a gene.

In regard to this clone: The sample carries other DNA sequences with the same CDR3. The chain uses TRBV4-1 and TRBJ1-5; 12 bases match TRBD1. The CDR3 consists of 16 residues. The J segment lost 6 bases and the V segment lost 3 bases, leaving 6 bases of the junction unmatched. CDR1 and CDR2 from the germline V gene are MGHRA and YSYEKL. This CDR3 is CASSQDGTGGSQPQHF. The CDR3 region has the DNA TGCGCCAGCAGCCAGGATGGGACAGGGGGCAGTCAGCCCCAGCATTTT.

The J gene is TRBJ1-5, the V gene TRBV19; TRBD1 is a possible D gene (6 bases). The germline gives CDR1 LNHDA, CDR2 SQIVND (reference sequence). The CDR3 is 13 amino acids. V lost 5 bases to trimming and J lost 3 bases, with 8 bases between them. The DNA for the CDR3 is TGTGCCAGTAGTTACAGGGACAATCAGCCCCAGCATTTT. It specifies CASSYRDNQPQHF.

This clone was detected only once. This chain uses TRBV7-3 with TRBJ2-1; the match to TRBD1 covers 7 bases. V gave up 5 bases and J gave up 5 bases; unmatched junction bases: 9. Germline loops: CDR1 SGHTA, CDR2 FQGTGA. The CDR3 runs to 15 residues. DNA for the CDR3: TGTGCCAGCAGCCTTAGAGGGGGCGCCGACAATGAGCAGTTCTTC. As protein: CASSLRGGADNEQFF.

This clone occurred once. This chain uses TRBV30 with TRBJ2-7; 8 bases align to TRBD2. CDR1 and CDR2 (germline): GTSNPN, SVGIG (reference sequence). With V trimmed by 3 bases and J by 5 bases, 9 bases remained unmatched. The CDR3 extends over 14 amino acids. CDR3 sequence (DNA): TGTGCCTGGAGCTCTGGACTAGCTGGCGACGAGCAGTACTTC. Its translation is CAWSSGLAGDEQYF.

V usage is TRBV2 and J usage is TRBJ1-2; 9 bases are a match to TRBD1. Germline V gives CDR1 SNHLY, CDR2 FYNNEI. V lost 6 bases to trimming and J lost 4 bases; unmatched junction nucleotides: 9. This CDR3 has 15 residues. The CDR3 nucleotides read TGTGCCAGCAGCACCGGGACAGGGCAGAGCTATGGCTACACCTTC. Translating gives CASSTGTGQSYGYTF. Together with reference TRBV2 and TRBJ1-2, the CDR3 gives the full variable domain: EPEVTQTPSHQVTQMGQEVILRCVPISNHLYFYWYRQILGQKVEFLVSFYNNEISEKSEIFDDQFSVERPDGSNFTLKIRSTKLEDSAMYFCASSTGTGQSYGYTFGSGTRLTVV.

The V call is TRBV28, the J call TRBJ1-4, with 7 nucleotides matching TRBD1. CDR1 and CDR2 from the germline V gene are MDHEN and SYDVKM. Unmatched junction bases numbered 7, after V lost 4 bases and J lost 8 bases. The CDR3 length is 14 residues. The CDR3 region is CASSSDREGEKLFF. The CDR3 DNA is TGTGCCAGCAGTTCCGACAGGGAAGGAGAAAAACTGTTTTTT.

CDR3 coding DNA: TGTGCCAGCAGTCGGCAGGGGTCGGGCGAGCAGTACTTC. Its translation is CASSRQGSGEQYF. The chain uses TRBV6-5 and TRBJ2-7; weak D call: TRBD1 (6 bases). Trimming left V 5 bases short and J 6 bases short, with 14 bases between. Germline-derived CDR1 and CDR2 are MNHEY and SVGAGI. The CDR3 covers 13 residues.

This chain joins TRBV5-1 and TRBJ2-7; a possible D gene is TRBD2 (5 bases). This CDR3 is 19 amino acids long. From germline, CDR1 is SGHRS and CDR2 YFSETQ. V shed 0 bases and J shed 3 bases, with 25 bases lying between them. Written as DNA, the CDR3 is TGCGCCAGCAGCTTGGCGGGATATTCTGGGCAGCAAGTTCGCTACGAGCAGTACTTC. Protein sequence: CASSLAGYSGQQVRYEQYF.

The V call is TRBV19, the J call TRBJ1-6; weak D call: TRBD1 (6 bases). This CDR3 comprises 15 residues. Trimming stripped 10 bases from V and 5 bases from J, with 18 bases between. CDR1 LNHDA and CDR2 SQIVND come from the germline V gene (reference sequence). CDR3 residues: CAINRDNRNNSPLHF. In DNA, the CDR3 is TGTGCCATCAATCGGGACAATCGGAATAATTCACCCCTCCACTTT.

CDR3 in DNA: TGTGCCAGCAGCCCGACAGTTAACTATGGCTACACCTTC. This sequence encodes CASSPTVNYGYTF. This sequence joins TRBV11-2 and TRBJ1-2; TRBD1 might be the D (5 bases). V was clipped by 5 bases and J by 1 base, with 8 bases between them. Germline V gene data show CDR1 as SGHAT and CDR2 as FQNNGV. The CDR3 has 13 amino acids.

The CDR3 DNA reads TGTGCCAGCAGCCAGGGACAGAGCTATGGCTACACCTTC. This sequence encodes CASSQGQSYGYTF. The chain recombines TRBV7-9 with TRBJ1-2; 7 bases line up with TRBD1. Looked up from germline, CDR1 is SEHNR and CDR2 is FQNEAQ (reference sequence). The CDR3 extends over 13 amino acids. The J segment lost 4 bases and the V segment lost 5 bases, leaving 4 bases of the junction unmatched.

The rearrangement uses TRBV6-1 and TRBJ1-5, with 8 bases aligning to TRBD1. This CDR3 spans 14 amino acids. V shed 10 bases, J shed 5 bases, and the junction held 10 bases outside the gene matches. Germline CDR1 MNHNS, CDR2 SASEGT. CDR3 loop: CATDGQGLYQPQHF. CDR3 nucleotides: TGTGCCACCGATGGACAGGGCCTTTATCAGCCCCAGCATTTT.

The rearrangement uses TRBV7-2 and TRBJ2-3; tentatively, D is TRBD1 (6 bases). The CDR3 has 15 amino acids. CDR1 and CDR2 from the germline V gene are SGHTA and FQGNSA. V was cut by 6 bases and J by 0 bases, with 13 bases left in between. The CDR3 spells CASRLGTSSTDTQYF. CDR3 nucleotide sequence: TGTGCCAGCAGACTTGGGACATCTAGCACAGATACGCAGTATTTT.

CDR3 protein: CSALSGTGGYEQYF. The CDR3 DNA is TGCAGCGCCCTATCCGGGACAGGGGGCTACGAGCAGTACTTC. The chain combines TRBV29-1 with TRBJ2-7; 11 positions match TRBD1. V was clipped by 7 bases and J by 3 bases; unmatched bases: 8. The CDR3 extends over 14 amino acids. Germline V gene sequence: CDR1 SQVTM, CDR2 ANQGSEA.

The chain links TRBV19 to TRBJ1-1, with a possible D match to TRBD1 (5 bases). Trimming shortened V by 6 bases and J by 1 base, and 15 bases separated the two germline ends. The CDR3 loop spans 15 amino acids. Germline V gene data show CDR1 as LNHDA and CDR2 as SQIVND (reference sequence). CDR3 amino acids: CASSLPGRGNTEAFF. In nucleotides, the CDR3 is TGTGCCAGTAGCCTTCCAGGGAGGGGGAACACTGAAGCTTTCTTT.

This clone was observed a few times. The genes are TRBV30 and TRBJ2-7; tentatively, D is TRBD2 (6 bases). Per germline, CDR1 GTSNPN and CDR2 SVGIG (reference sequence). The length of the CDR3 is 13 residues. The ends were cut back, 3 bases at V and 2 bases at J, with 11 bases in the middle. CDR3 sequence (DNA): TGTGCCTGGAGGGCGGGGACGGCCTACGAGCAGTACTTC. Protein product: CAWRAGTAYEQYF. The whole variable domain, filled in from reference TRBV30 and TRBJ2-7, reads SQTIHQWPATLVQPVGSPLSLECTVEGTSNPNLYWYRQAAGRGLQLLFYSVGIGQISSEVPQNLSASRPQDRQFILSSKKLLLSDSGFYLCAWRAGTAYEQYFGPGTRLTVT.

The V gene is TRBV6-1, the J gene TRBJ1-1, with unresolved D. Germline V gene data show CDR1 as MNHNS and CDR2 as SASEGT. This CDR3 region has 13 residues. Trimming shortened V by 1 base and J by 10 bases, and 13 bases separated the two germline ends. The CDR3 DNA is TGTGCCAGCAGTGAAGACCCGGGAATGGGAGCTTTCTTT. The encoded protein is CASSEDPGMGAFF.

V and J are TRBV18 and TRBJ2-1; TRBD1 agrees at 10 bases. The CDR3 has 22 amino acids. V gave up 4 bases and J gave up 3 bases; unmatched junction bases: 24. CDR1 KGHSH and CDR2 LQKENI come from the germline V gene. The chain's CDR3 is CASSRLRGTGEYSSAGYNEQFF. CDR3 nucleotides: TGTGCCAGCTCACGGCTCCGAGGGACAGGGGAGTACTCATCGGCCGGCTACAATGAGCAGTTCTTC. Based on the CDR3 plus reference TRBV18 and TRBJ2-1, the full variable domain is NAGVMQNPRHLVRRRGQEARLRCSPMKGHSHVYWYRQLPEEGLKFMVYLQKENIIDESGMPKERFSAEFPKEGPSILRIQQVVRGDSAAYFCASSRLRGTGEYSSAGYNEQFFGPGTRLTVL.

V and J are TRBV19 and TRBJ2-2, with 10 bases identical to TRBD1. J was trimmed by 4 bases and V by 9 bases; bases with no gene match: 11. Germline V gene data show CDR1 as LNHDA and CDR2 as SQIVND (reference sequence). The CDR3 loop spans 16 amino acids. Here the CDR3 reads CASHHIRTGGTGELFF. CDR3 in DNA: TGTGCCAGCCACCACATTAGGACAGGGGGCACCGGGGAGCTGTTTTTT.